One sample yielded the 29 T cell receptor beta chains listed below, sequenced in a study of T cell repertoires in cytomegalovirus infection (dated by TCRdb to the late 2010s). Sequencing relied on an Illumina HiSeq 1500. The raw public reads went through TCRdb reprocessing: fastp at Q25, MiXCR clone calling, in-frame beta chains kept. Merged by CDR3 protein, the rows form single entries marked with the most common genes and DNA. The sample table contains about 180,000 distinct CDR3 sequences; only one count was recorded for roughly a sixth of them. Together, the top ten hold less than 25% of the sample. Sequenced sample: CD8+ T cells from PBMCs. Source of these receptors: a human donor in good health (CMV status not recorded). Some clones in this sample may be carry-over from other donors' samples.

The rearrangement uses TRBV19 and TRBJ1-1; 11 bases fit TRBD1. Germline V gives CDR1 LNHDA, CDR2 SQIVND (reference sequence). The CDR3 has 17 amino acids. The V gene end was trimmed by 5 bases and the J gene end by 3 bases; junction bases not matched to a gene: 11. CDR3 sequence reads: CASSARTGGVMDTEAFF. The CDR3 DNA is TGTGCCAGTAGTGCTCGGACAGGGGGCGTTATGGACACTGAAGCTTTCTTT.

This clonotype was picked up a small number of times. The rearrangement links TRBV7-6 to TRBJ2-7, with a possible D match to TRBD1 (6 bases). CDR1 is SGHVS and CDR2 is FNYEAQ in the germline V gene. The CDR3 covers 15 residues. The V and J ends lost 4 bases and 1 base respectively, with 14 bases between them. This CDR3 reads CASSWELGTSYEQYF. CDR3 bases: TGTGCCAGCAGCTGGGAACTAGGGACATCCTACGAGCAGTACTTC.

The sample holds a few counts of this clonotype. The genes are TRBV6-2 or TRBV6-3 and TRBJ2-2, with TRBD1 matching over 8 bases. This CDR3 region has 14 residues. Germline V lookup: CDR1 MNHEY, CDR2 SVGEGT. The V and J ends lost 9 bases and 4 bases, in that order; junction bases with no gene match: 7. The CDR3 is CASQGALATGELFF. The CDR3, as DNA: TGTGCCAGTCAGGGGGCGCTGGCCACCGGGGAGCTGTTTTTT.

The chain has TRBV6-5 and TRBJ1-5; D is ambiguous. V lost 6 bases to trimming and J lost 4 bases, with 16 bases between them. The CDR3 spans 15 residues. Germline V gene lookup returns CDR1 MNHEY and CDR2 SVGAGI. The CDR3 reads CASSASGVGNQPQHF. The CDR3 nucleotides read TGTGCCAGCAGCGCCAGCGGGGTGGGAAATCAGCCCCAGCATTTT.

This clonotype was seen a handful of times. The chain combines TRBV7-9 with TRBJ1-1; 8 nucleotides match TRBD1. In germline, CDR1 is SEHNR, CDR2 FQNEAQ (reference sequence). The CDR3 sequence is 14 residues long. V was clipped by 4 bases and J by 4 bases; unmatched bases: 5. This CDR3 reads CASSSSGGPTEAFF. CDR3 nucleotide sequence: TGTGCCAGCAGCTCATCAGGGGGCCCCACTGAAGCTTTCTTT.

This clonotype turned up a few times. In DNA, the CDR3 is TGTGCCAGCAGCCAAGAGGGACAGGGGAACACCGGGGAGCTGTTTTTT. Encoded protein: CASSQEGQGNTGELFF. The genes are TRBV4-2 and TRBJ2-2; TRBD1 agrees at 9 bases. The CDR3 consists of 16 residues. CDR1 is LGHNA, CDR2 YNFKEQ, per germline. Losses at the gene ends were 0 bases for V and 1 base for J; bases not matched to a gene: 0.

Many counts were recorded for this clonotype. The chain employs TRBV12-3 or TRBV12-4 and TRBJ2-7; 7 nucleotides agree with TRBD1. V dropped 6 bases and J dropped 3; count of bases not matched to a gene: 5. This CDR3 contains 13 residues. The CDR3 protein is CASSPGTVYEQYF. The CDR3 DNA reads TGTGCCAGCAGCCCCGGGACAGTCTACGAGCAGTACTTC.

The chain has TRBV5-4 and TRBJ2-1; either TRBD1 or TRBD2 may supply D (5 bases each). The CDR3 consists of 14 residues. Between the trimmed V and J ends, which lost 3 bases and 8 bases, there was a span of 15 bases. Germline CDR1 and CDR2: SGHNT and YYREEE (reference sequence). The CDR3 loop reads CASSWETALDEQFF. DNA of the CDR3: TGTGCCAGCAGCTGGGAGACAGCCCTCGATGAGCAGTTCTTC.

The V gene is TRBV7-9, the J gene TRBJ1-4; no definite D call. V shed 5 bases and J shed 8 bases, with 18 bases lying between them. Germline CDR1 SEHNR, CDR2 FQNEAQ (reference sequence). The CDR3 is 15 amino acids. CDR3 sequence reads: CASSLGEGVHEKLFF. The DNA for the CDR3 is TGTGCCAGCAGCCTAGGAGAGGGAGTACACGAAAAACTGTTTTTT.

The chain has TRBV20-1 and TRBJ1-1; 9 bases are a match to TRBD1. V dropped 3 bases and J dropped 3; count of bases not matched to a gene: 11. The CDR3 consists of 16 residues. Germline CDR1 and CDR2: DFQATT and SNEGSKA (reference sequence). The CDR3 spells CSASDTGTGRDTEAFF. DNA for the CDR3: TGCAGTGCTAGTGATACCGGGACAGGGAGGGACACTGAAGCTTTCTTT.

The chain employs TRBV20-1 and TRBJ2-7; D possibly matches TRBD1 or TRBD2 (5 bases each). Trimming took off 5 bases at V and 3 bases at J, with 20 bases between the two ends. Germline V lookup: CDR1 DFQATT, CDR2 SNEGSKA (reference sequence). This CDR3 spans 15 amino acids. The CDR3 region is CSAPWETANFYEQYF. The CDR3 nucleotides read TGCAGTGCTCCGTGGGAGACAGCAAATTTCTACGAGCAGTACTTC.

V gene TRBV20-1 combines with J gene TRBJ2-5; D unclear. V was cut by 1 base and J by 0 bases, with 6 bases left in between. Germline V gene sequence: CDR1 DFQATT, CDR2 SNEGSKA (reference sequence). The CDR3 consists of 13 residues. In DNA form, the CDR3 reads TGCAGTGCTAGAGGCGGCTACCAAGAGACCCAGTACTTC. Protein sequence: CSARGGYQETQYF.

This clonotype was counted only a few times. V usage is TRBV12-5 and J usage is TRBJ1-4, with D perhaps TRBD1 (6 bases). The ends were cut back, 5 bases at V and 11 bases at J, with 12 bases in the middle. Germline assignment: CDR1 LGHNT and CDR2 FRNRAP. The CDR3 is 12 amino acids. CDR3 protein: CASGPYGGKLFF. The CDR3 bases are TGTGCTAGTGGTCCCTATGGGGGCAAACTGTTTTTT.

The rearrangement links TRBV7-9 to TRBJ1-1; TRBD1 is a possible D gene (5 bases). The CDR3 loop spans 14 amino acids. Germline loops: CDR1 SEHNR, CDR2 FQNEAQ (reference sequence). V lost 1 base, J lost 1 base, and 7 bases lay in between. The CDR3 nucleotides are TGTGCCAGCAGCTTAGGACAGCAGAACACTGAAGCTTTCTTT. This translates into CASSLGQQNTEAFF.

The rearrangement uses TRBV6-2 or TRBV6-3 and TRBJ2-5; TRBD2 matches at 8 bases. Losses at the gene ends were 4 bases for V and 5 bases for J; bases not matched to a gene: 12. CDR3 length equals 16 residues. Germline CDR1 MNHEY, CDR2 SVGEGT. The CDR3: CASSWDGGASDETQYF. CDR3 DNA: TGTGCCAGCAGTTGGGACGGGGGGGCCTCGGATGAGACCCAGTACTTC.

This clonotype was seen only a few times. The CDR3 loop is CASTQTGEDGYTF. Here the CDR3 DNA reads TGTGCCAGCACCCAGACAGGGGAAGACGGCTACACCTTC. The gene calls are TRBV12-3 or TRBV12-4 and TRBJ1-2; 8 bases align to TRBD1. The CDR3 is 13 residues long. After removal of 7 bases from V and 8 bases from J, the junction contained 9 bases not matched to a gene.

This clonotype occurred a few times. The chain couples TRBV28 to TRBJ2-5; maybe TRBD1 (6 bases). The CDR3 contains 13 residues. Trimming removed 5 bases from V and 5 bases from J, with 12 bases in between. The germline V gene encodes CDR1 MDHEN and CDR2 SYDVKM. The CDR3 bases are TGTGCCAGCAGTAAAGGACAGCTGGAGACCCAGTACTTC. As protein: CASSKGQLETQYF.

The sample holds a few counts of this clonotype. The chain joins TRBV28 to TRBJ1-4; 7 bases fit TRBD1. Germline values: CDR1 MDHEN, CDR2 SYDVKM. The CDR3 has 14 residues. Trimming took 10 bases from V and 5 from J; bases not matched to a gene: 10. The CDR3 DNA sequence: TGTGCCACCACACCCGGGACAGTCAATGAAAAACTGTTTTTT. It is translated as CATTPGTVNEKLFF.

The chain combines TRBV7-2 with TRBJ1-4; D call uncertain. With 1 base removed from V and 8 bases from J, the gap between germline ends came to 11 bases. The germline CDR1 and CDR2 sequences are SGHTA and FQGNSA. The CDR3 runs to 14 residues. The CDR3 sequence: CASSLVFFGEKLFF. DNA for the CDR3: TGTGCCAGCAGCTTAGTGTTCTTCGGCGAAAAACTGTTTTTT.

The rearrangement uses TRBV27 and TRBJ2-1; D may correspond to TRBD1 or TRBD2 (6 bases each). There are 14 residues in the CDR3. Germline-derived CDR1 and CDR2 are MNHEY and SMNVEV (reference sequence). V was cut by 3 bases and J by 6 bases, with 12 bases left in between. The CDR3 here is CASSLWGAGNEQFF. Written as DNA, the CDR3 is TGTGCCAGCAGTTTGTGGGGGGCTGGCAATGAGCAGTTCTTC.

There are a few counts of this clonotype. Here the CDR3 reads CASSDFGVYSNQPQHF. The CDR3 nucleotides read TGTGCCAGCAGTGACTTTGGGGTATATAGCAATCAGCCCCAGCATTTT. This chain connects TRBV2 to TRBJ1-5, with D uncertain. CDR1 SNHLY and CDR2 FYNNEI come from the germline V gene. The ends were cut back, 3 bases at V and 0 bases at J, with 12 bases in the middle. The CDR3 runs 16 residues.

In the case of this clonotype: This CDR3 is missing its conserved last phenylalanine or tryptophan, likely due to a read error. The CDR3: CASSSGWGTDTQYL. CDR3 sequence (DNA): TGTGCCAGCAGCTCGGGATGGGGCACAGATACGCAGTATTTA. This chain joins TRBV7-2 and TRBJ2-3; possibly TRBD2 for D (5 bases). Deletions cut 4 bases from V and 1 base from J, with 9 bases between. This CDR3 has 14 amino acids. Germline loops: CDR1 SGHTA, CDR2 FQGNSA.

The CDR3 DNA sequence: TGTGCCAGCAGTTACGAGAACACCGGGGAGCTGTTTTTT. Its protein is CASSYENTGELFF. V usage is TRBV6-5 and J usage is TRBJ2-2, with D hard to call. The CDR3 loop spans 13 amino acids. V was pared by 2 bases and J by 1 base, with 2 bases between. CDR1 is MNHEY, CDR2 SVGAGI, per germline.

The chain links TRBV12-3 or TRBV12-4 to TRBJ1-2; D gene ambiguous. V was trimmed by 5 bases and J by 4 bases, leaving 23 bases between them. This CDR3 is built from 17 residues. The CDR3: CASSPKIRRGNVYGYTF. The CDR3 coding sequence is TGTGCCAGCAGTCCAAAGATCCGCCGGGGAAATGTCTATGGCTACACCTTC.

V is TRBV28 and J is TRBJ1-5; D remains unclear. The V end was cut by 1 base, the J end by 5 bases, with 9 bases between. The germline V gene encodes CDR1 MDHEN and CDR2 SYDVKM. The CDR3 totals 14 residues. DNA of the CDR3: TGTGCCAGCAGTTTATTTGCGGAGGATCAGCCCCAGCATTTT. This encodes CASSLFAEDQPQHF.

The sample holds a few counts of this clonotype. This CDR3 is CASSLSWGGTVTDTQYF. Here the CDR3 DNA reads TGTGCCAGCAGTTTATCGTGGGGGGGGACAGTCACAGATACGCAGTATTTT. The chain has TRBV27 and TRBJ2-3; D tentatively reads TRBD1 or TRBD2 (7 bases each). Germline V lookup: CDR1 MNHEY, CDR2 SMNVEV (reference sequence). The CDR3 loop spans 17 amino acids. V was shortened by 0 bases and J by 2 bases, with 15 bases between the two germline ends.

The rearrangement uses TRBV6-2 or TRBV6-3 and TRBJ2-7; D gene ambiguous. V was shortened by 6 bases and J by 2 bases, with 11 bases between the two germline ends. Germline loops: CDR1 MNHEY, CDR2 SVGEGT. The CDR3 totals 13 residues. This CDR3 is CASSYLHTYEQYF. CDR3 DNA sequence: TGTGCCAGCAGCTACCTACACACCTACGAGCAGTACTTC.

This clonotype was picked up a small number of times. The germline gene is not matched at one end of the junction; a read error may be the cause. The V and J genes are TRBV6-1 and TRBJ2-5; 7 bases are a match to TRBD2. The CDR3 contains 10 residues. Germline V gene sequence: CDR1 MNHNS, CDR2 SASEGT. For the CDR3, the DNA is TGTGCCAGCAGGGCGGGGGATTGGCACTTC. It yields the protein CASRAGDWHF.

The chain joins TRBV7-2 to TRBJ1-2, with TRBD1 as a possible D gene (6 bases). Germline lookup yields CDR1 SGHTA and CDR2 FQGNSA. V was trimmed by 4 bases and J by 2 bases, leaving 11 bases between them. The CDR3 loop spans 14 amino acids. The CDR3 loop reads CASSSRDTNYGYTF. The CDR3 nucleotides are TGTGCCAGCAGCTCCAGGGACACCAACTATGGCTACACCTTC.